The entry below describes one T cell receptor beta chain. Using genomic DNA as the template, TCR beta VDJ and CDR3 profiling was carried out. TCRdb redid the calling of the reads with MiXCR, one entry per CDR3 protein. The sample yields around 200,000 distinct CDR3 sequences, over 60% seen once. This specimen comes from a study of CD8+CD57+ T cells in acquired aplastic anemia. CDR3 length equals 13 residues. The V end lost 3 bases, the J end lost 5 bases, and 10 bases lay between the germline ends. Germline loops: CDR1 SEHNR, CDR2 FQNEAQ (reference sequence). The specimen was sorted CD4+, CD8+, or CD8+CD57+ T cells (not recorded which) from PBMCs. The TCR was taken from a human donor in good health. The V and J genes are TRBV7-9 and TRBJ2-5; D is perhaps TRBD1 (6 bases). The CDR3 here is CASSFSQGETQYF. The CDR3 coding sequence is TGTGCCAGCAGCTTTTCCCAGGGGGAGACCCAGTACTTC.